Presented here are 30 T cell receptor beta chains from one specimen sequenced in a study of blood T cell repertoires in COVID-19. This table comes from immunoSEQ multiplex PCR, and its TCRdb copy is limited to in-frame clones, with some not included. Found here are roughly 250,000 clones, 80% to 85% of them singletons; the top ten hold over 10%. Sequenced: peripheral blood. The receptors derive from a woman in her sixties with active or convalescent COVID-19.

The rearrangement joins TRBV7-2 to TRBJ2-5, with D possibly being TRBD2 (6 bases). The CDR3 runs 14 residues. Trimming stripped 1 base from V and 1 base from J, with 7 bases between. Germline V gene sequence: CDR1 SGHTA, CDR2 FQGNSA. The CDR3 is CASSLDGGQETQYF. CDR3 in DNA: TGTGCCAGCAGCTTAGACGGGGGCCAAGAGACCCAGTACTTC.

The sample holds one count of this clone. This rearrangement joins TRBV5-1 to TRBJ1-1, with a tentative D call TRBD1 (6 bases). CDR3 length: 14 amino acids. CDR1 is SGHRS and CDR2 is YFSETQ in the germline V gene. Trimming removed 4 bases at V and 1 base at J, with 11 bases between. The CDR3 coding sequence is TGCGCCAGCAGCGCGAGGACAGCGAACACTGAAGCTTTCTTT. The encoded protein is CASSARTANTEAFF.

This clone was detected once. The V call is TRBV10-2, the J call TRBJ1-1; 8 nucleotides align to TRBD1. The CDR3 is 14 residues long. V gave up 8 bases and J gave up 0 bases; unmatched junction bases: 5. Germline values: CDR1 WSHSY, CDR2 SAAADI. The CDR3 DNA sequence: TGCGCCAGCCTAGGACAGGGAATGAACACTGAAGCTTTCTTT. This gives the protein CASLGQGMNTEAFF.

DNA of the CDR3: TGTGCCAGCAGCTTGAATTGGGGGCAGAACGGGGAGCTGTTTTTT. It encodes CASSLNWGQNGELFF. The V call is TRBV27, the J call TRBJ2-2; maybe TRBD1 (6 bases). Germline loops: CDR1 MNHEY, CDR2 SMNVEV (reference sequence). CDR3 length: 15 amino acids. V gave up 6 bases and J gave up 7 bases, with 18 bases separating them.

Note on this clone: Other nucleotide sequences in the sample specify the same CDR3. The chain uses TRBV6-5 and TRBJ1-1; 8 positions match TRBD1. Germline assignment: CDR1 MNHEY and CDR2 SVGAGI. The CDR3 has 14 amino acids. With V trimmed by 0 bases and J by 4 bases, 1 base remained unmatched. The CDR3 coding sequence is TGTGCCAGCAGTTACTCAACAGGGGGCACTGAAGCTTTCTTT. Translating it yields CASSYSTGGTEAFF.

The rearrangement uses TRBV12-3 or TRBV12-4 and TRBJ1-1, with TRBD1 as a possible D gene (5 bases). The CDR3 covers 12 residues. V dropped 5 bases and J dropped 8 bases, with 12 bases sitting between them. The CDR3: CASSHLGGEAFF. CDR3 in DNA: TGTGCCAGCAGTCACCTCGGGGGAGAAGCTTTCTTT.

The chain is built from TRBV12-3 or TRBV12-4 and TRBJ2-1; D perhaps matches TRBD2 (5 bases). Trimming took off 5 bases at V and 5 bases at J, with 7 bases between the two ends. The CDR3 consists of 12 residues. CDR3 bases: TGTGCCAGCAGTGACGGGAACAATGAGCAGTTCTTC. This codes for CASSDGNNEQFF.

V is TRBV7-5 and J is TRBJ1-1. TRBV7-5 is flagged as a pseudogene. The CDR3 contains 16 residues. CDR3 nucleotides: TGTGCCAGAAGCCCATCCATGGGGAGGGGAAACACTGAAGCTTTCTTT. Its translation is CARSPSMGRGNTEAFF.

The rearrangement joins TRBV5-1 to TRBJ1-5, with a possible D match to TRBD1 (6 bases). The V gene lost 3 bases and the J gene lost 8 bases, with 18 bases spanning the gap. The CDR3 is made up of 15 amino acids. The germline gives CDR1 SGHRS, CDR2 YFSETQ. CDR3 sequence: CASSSGRGGSEPQHF. The CDR3 DNA follows: TGCGCCAGCAGCTCGGGGCGGGGGGGCAGTGAGCCCCAGCATTTT.

In nucleotides, the CDR3 is TGTGCCAGCAGCGTAGAAGAAACGGACAGGGTTCGGGGCACAGATACGCAGTATTTT. Translated, it gives CASSVEETDRVRGTDTQYF. The V and J genes are TRBV9 and TRBJ2-3, with TRBD1 matching over 8 bases. The CDR3 is made up of 19 amino acids. Looked up from germline, CDR1 is SGDLS and CDR2 is YYNGEE. The V segment lost 0 bases and the J segment 1 base; nucleotides outside the gene matches: 13.

The chain links TRBV4-1 to TRBJ1-3; no reliable D call. The CDR3 loop spans 17 amino acids. V shed 0 bases and J shed 0 bases, with 12 bases lying between them. Germline CDR1 and CDR2: MGHRA and YSYEKL. CDR3 region: CASSQDSSLSSGNTIYF. The CDR3 DNA reads as TGCGCCAGCAGCCAAGACTCTAGCCTGTCCTCTGGAAACACCATATATTTT.

The chain links TRBV5-1 to TRBJ1-4; 7 bases fit TRBD1. The CDR3 length is 14 residues. With V trimmed by 0 bases and J by 8 bases, 4 bases remained unmatched. In germline, CDR1 is SGHRS, CDR2 YFSETQ. The CDR3 DNA reads as TGCGCCAGCAGCTTGGACAGCAGGGGGGAAAAACTGTTTTTT. Translation gives CASSLDSRGEKLFF.

V gene TRBV9 combines with J gene TRBJ1-2; D not resolved. This CDR3 is built from 13 residues. Trimming shortened V by 3 bases and J by 2 bases, and 8 bases separated the two germline ends. From germline, CDR1 is SGDLS and CDR2 YYNGEE. The CDR3 sequence is CASSEMSNYGYTF. The DNA of the CDR3 is TGTGCCAGCAGCGAAATGAGCAACTATGGCTACACCTTC.

This clone was detected only a few times. The rearrangement uses TRBV19 and TRBJ1-1; a possible D gene is TRBD1 (5 bases). Trimming pared 2 bases from V and 5 bases from J, leaving 9 bases between. The CDR3 is made up of 13 amino acids. From germline, CDR1 is LNHDA and CDR2 SQIVND (reference sequence). The CDR3 DNA follows: TGTGCCAGTAGTATACAGGGTGGGACTGAAGCTTTCTTT. This codes for CASSIQGGTEAFF.

V usage is TRBV19 and J usage is TRBJ1-2, with D possibly being TRBD1 (6 bases). Germline V CDR1 and CDR2: LNHDA, SQIVND (reference sequence). V lost 3 bases and J lost 2, with 13 bases in between. The CDR3 extends over 15 amino acids. The CDR3 reads CASSISWDINYGYTF. The CDR3 nucleotides read TGTGCCAGTAGTATCAGCTGGGACATCAACTATGGCTACACCTTC.

V usage is TRBV19 and J usage is TRBJ1-1; D uncertain. The CDR3 consists of 13 residues. Trimming left V 10 bases short and J 3 bases short, with 15 bases between. Germline values: CDR1 LNHDA, CDR2 SQIVND (reference sequence). CDR3 nucleotide sequence: TGTGCCACTACGGATGGCGGATACACTGAAGCTTTCTTT. Encoded protein: CATTDGGYTEAFF.

This chain connects TRBV7-6 to TRBJ2-2; D is perhaps TRBD1 (6 bases). Trimming removed 4 bases from V and 4 bases from J, with 10 bases in between. The V gene's germline CDR1 is SGHVS and CDR2 FNYEAQ. This CDR3 has 14 residues. Written as DNA, the CDR3 is TGTGCCAGCAGCTCGGCAGGGGTCACCGGGGAGCTGTTTTTT. The encoded protein is CASSSAGVTGELFF.

The chain couples TRBV2 to TRBJ2-7, with a weak D call TRBD1 (5 bases). CDR3 length: 14 residues. Germline CDR1 and CDR2: SNHLY and FYNNEI. V was pared by 7 bases and J by 3 bases, with 16 bases between. The CDR3 sequence is CASNHLGQGYEQYF. CDR3 bases: TGTGCCAGCAACCACCTCGGACAAGGCTACGAGCAGTACTTC.

The chain uses TRBV10-3 and TRBJ2-2; 7 bases are a match to TRBD1. The CDR3 runs 13 residues. V trimming: 5 bases; J trimming: 6 bases; junction bases outside the gene matches: 3. CDR1 is ENHRY, CDR2 SYGVKD, per germline. CDR3 nucleotide sequence: TGTGCCATCAGTAGAGGACAGGCCGGGGAGCTGTTTTTT. This translates into CAISRGQAGELFF.

The chain combines TRBV15 with TRBJ1-1, with D possibly matching TRBD1 (5 bases). The germline CDR1 and CDR2 sequences are LNHNV and YYDKDF (reference sequence). CDR3 size: 11 residues. CDR3 sequence (DNA): TGTGCTACCGGGGCGAACACTGAAGCTTTCTTT. Translated, it gives CATGANTEAFF.

The chain joins TRBV29-1 to TRBJ2-1; tentative D call: TRBD1 (6 bases). The CDR3 contains 14 residues. V lost 7 bases to trimming and J lost 1 base, with 14 bases between them. From germline, CDR1 is SQVTM and CDR2 ANQGSEA. CDR3 protein: CSAHRVLSYNEQFF. The CDR3 DNA sequence: TGCAGCGCTCACAGGGTTTTATCCTACAATGAGCAGTTCTTC.

The chain combines TRBV18 with TRBJ2-7; 7 bases match TRBD2. Unmatched junction bases numbered 4, after V lost 2 bases and J lost 0 bases. The CDR3 has 15 amino acids. In germline, CDR1 is KGHSH, CDR2 LQKENI. The CDR3 loop is CASSPRLADSYEQYF. DNA of the CDR3: TGTGCCAGCTCACCAAGGCTAGCGGACTCCTACGAGCAGTACTTC.

J is TRBJ1-2 and V is TRBV6-5; no clear D. CDR1 and CDR2 (germline): MNHEY, SVGAGI. Trimming removed 8 bases at V and 0 bases at J, with 7 bases between. The CDR3 sequence is 12 residues long. In nucleotides, the CDR3 is TGTGCCAGCCGTCCTGCTAACTATGGCTACACCTTC. Translation gives CASRPANYGYTF.

The J gene is TRBJ2-3, the V gene TRBV18; 9 bases match TRBD2. The V gene end was trimmed by 5 bases and the J gene end by 0 bases; junction bases not matched to a gene: 6. Germline V gives CDR1 KGHSH, CDR2 LQKENI. This CDR3 has 16 amino acids. CDR3 sequence reads: CASSASSGESTDTQYF. CDR3 sequence (DNA): TGTGCCAGCTCAGCTTCTAGCGGGGAGAGCACAGATACGCAGTATTTT.

In this sample, this clone turned up once. At one of its ends the junction is not consistent with the germline gene, which may arise from a read error. The chain combines TRBV2 with TRBJ2-5; D is undetermined. Germline CDR1 is SNHLY and CDR2 is FYNNEI. This CDR3 has 13 amino acids. CDR3 DNA: TGTGCCACCAGTCTAGATGGGTTGGTGACCCAGTACTTC. Its protein product is CATSLDGLVTQYF.

The genes are TRBV6-5 and TRBJ2-5, with D possibly matching TRBD2 (7 bases). This CDR3 spans 13 amino acids. Per the germline V gene, CDR1 is MNHEY and CDR2 is SVGAGI. Trimming cost V 6 bases and J 5 bases, with 13 bases left between them. CDR3 coding DNA: TGTGCCAGCAGAGGGAGGGGGTGGGAGACCCAGTACTTC. It is translated as CASRGRGWETQYF.

CDR3 loop: CASSSGTGGLNTEAFF. The DNA for the CDR3 is TGTGCCAGCAGCTCCGGGACAGGGGGCTTGAACACTGAAGCTTTCTTT. V usage is TRBV3-1 (or the pseudogene TRBV3-2) and J usage is TRBJ1-1; 12 bases agree with TRBD1. Unmatched junction bases numbered 4, after V lost 5 bases and J lost 0 bases. This CDR3 contains 16 residues. The germline gives CDR1 LGHDT, CDR2 YNNKEL (reference sequence).

V gene TRBV6-5 combines with J gene TRBJ1-5; D is unclear. Trimming pared 5 bases from V and 0 bases from J, leaving 11 bases between. Germline V gene data show CDR1 as MNHEY and CDR2 as SVGAGI. The CDR3 runs to 15 residues. Written as DNA, the CDR3 is TGTGCCAGCAGTCAACAGCCATATAGCAATCAGCCCCAGCATTTT. Translation gives CASSQQPYSNQPQHF.

This chain connects TRBV12-5 to TRBJ1-1; D remains ambiguous. This CDR3 has 12 amino acids. Germline CDR1 is LGHNT and CDR2 is FRNRAP. Trimming removed 2 bases at V and 11 bases at J, with 12 bases between. CDR3 region: CASGLSAGSAFF. In nucleotides, the CDR3 is TGTGCTAGTGGTTTGTCAGCCGGGAGTGCTTTCTTT.

V usage is TRBV10-3 and J usage is TRBJ2-2, with D maybe TRBD2 (7 bases). V gave up 2 bases and J gave up 2 bases, with 18 bases separating them. CDR1 ENHRY and CDR2 SYGVKD come from the germline V gene. The CDR3 spans 18 residues. The CDR3, as DNA: TGTGCCATCAGTGAGGCCGGATCGGGGGGCCTTAACACCGGGGAGCTGTTTTTT. This sequence encodes CAISEAGSGGLNTGELFF.